These 13 T cell receptor beta chains came from one sample sequenced in a study of cytomegalovirus exposure and HLA in healthy donors. Measured with immunoSEQ multiplex PCR; TCRdb has only the in-frame clones, and not every one. The sample lists about 140,000 clones; around nine tenths were seen once. Sequencing used PBMCs. These receptors were obtained from a woman aged 18-30 years in good health and CMV-seropositive.

J is TRBJ2-7 and V is TRBV7-9; D gene ambiguous. Germline assignment: CDR1 SEHNR and CDR2 FQNEAQ (reference sequence). This CDR3 spans 12 amino acids. V was clipped by 5 bases and J by 8 bases, with 13 bases between them. Written as DNA, the CDR3 is TGTGCCAGCAGCACCTACAGTCCCCAGCAGTACTTC. Its translation: CASSTYSPQQYF.

The chain uses TRBV27 and TRBJ2-1; TRBD2 is a possible D gene (5 bases). Germline V gene lookup returns CDR1 MNHEY and CDR2 SMNVEV (reference sequence). This CDR3 is 14 amino acids long. V gave up 7 bases and J gave up 4 bases, with 14 bases separating them. This chain's CDR3 is CASKTPRRYNEQFF. The CDR3 coding sequence is TGTGCCAGCAAAACCCCGCGGAGGTACAATGAGCAGTTCTTC.

The V gene is TRBV5-1, the J gene TRBJ2-7, with a tentative D call TRBD1 (6 bases). Trimming removed 0 bases at V and 0 bases at J, with 13 bases between. Germline CDR1 reads SGHRS; CDR2 reads YFSETQ. The CDR3 has 16 residues. CDR3 sequence (DNA): TGCGCCAGCAGCTTGGCCCCTACAGGGTTCTCCTACGAGCAGTACTTC. Translating it yields CASSLAPTGFSYEQYF.

The rearrangement joins TRBV30 to TRBJ2-2, with D possibly being TRBD1 (5 bases). Germline V CDR1 and CDR2: GTSNPN, SVGIG (reference sequence). Trimming shortened V by 4 bases and J by 4 bases, and 7 bases separated the two germline ends. The CDR3 consists of 12 residues. For the CDR3, the DNA is TGTGCCTGGACAGGGTTCACCGGGGAGCTGTTTTTT. This gives the protein CAWTGFTGELFF.

The V gene is TRBV7-9, the J gene TRBJ2-5; D gene uncertain. The CDR3 covers 12 residues. The ends were cut back, 1 base at V and 5 bases at J, with 5 bases in the middle. The germline gives CDR1 SEHNR, CDR2 FQNEAQ (reference sequence). CDR3 coding DNA: TGTGCCAGCAGCTTAGGTCTGGAGACCCAGTACTTC. Translation gives CASSLGLETQYF.

This clone has just a few counts. This chain connects TRBV5-1 to TRBJ1-1; D remains unclear. This CDR3 contains 13 residues. The germline CDR1 and CDR2 sequences are SGHRS and YFSETQ. Trimming took 0 bases from V and 6 from J, leaving 9 bases between them. For the CDR3, the DNA is TGCGCCAGCAGCTTGGTGGCAAACGCTGAAGCTTTCTTT. Translation: CASSLVANAEAFF.

The chain links TRBV28 to TRBJ2-1; TRBD1 matches at 9 bases. The germline CDR1 and CDR2 sequences are MDHEN and SYDVKM. The CDR3 covers 16 residues. Trimming at V came to 6 bases and at J to 9 bases, leaving 15 bases not matched to a gene. The CDR3 sequence: CASSSPRTGVKGEQFF. CDR3 DNA: TGTGCCAGCAGCTCCCCCCGGACAGGGGTGAAAGGTGAGCAGTTCTTC.

This sequence joins TRBV7-9 and TRBJ2-1; no firm D call. Germline assignment: CDR1 SEHNR and CDR2 FQNEAQ (reference sequence). Trimming took 1 base from V and 4 from J, leaving 11 bases between them. CDR3 length equals 15 residues. The CDR3 region is CASSLVVQAYNEQFF. The CDR3 DNA sequence: TGTGCCAGCAGCTTAGTGGTCCAGGCTTACAATGAGCAGTTCTTC. Variable domain in full (rest from reference TRBV7-9 and TRBJ2-1): DTGVSQNPRHKITKRGQNVTFRCDPISEHNRLYWYRQTLGQGPEFLTYFQNEAQLEKSRLLSDRFSAERPKGSFSTLEIQRTEQGDSAMYLCASSLVVQAYNEQFFGPGTRLTVL.

This chain uses TRBV2 with TRBJ1-4; D not certain. Trimming cost V 4 bases and J 4 bases, with 10 bases left between them. This CDR3 has 14 residues. Germline V CDR1 and CDR2: SNHLY, FYNNEI. The CDR3 is CASSARFLNEKLFF. The DNA of the CDR3 is TGTGCCAGCAGTGCTCGGTTCCTTAATGAAAAACTGTTTTTT.

This sequence joins TRBV4-1 and TRBJ2-7; 7 bases fit TRBD1. J gave up 3 bases and V 2 bases, and 4 bases lay outside the gene matches. The CDR3 length is 14 residues. Germline loops: CDR1 MGHRA, CDR2 YSYEKL. The CDR3 DNA sequence: TGCGCCAGCAGCCAACAAACAGGGGACTACGAGCAGTACTTC. This encodes CASSQQTGDYEQYF.

The chain carries TRBV10-3 and TRBJ2-7, with 7 nucleotides matching TRBD2. V gave up 2 bases and J gave up 1 base; unmatched junction bases: 2. The CDR3 consists of 14 residues. CDR1 is ENHRY, CDR2 SYGVKD, per germline. CDR3: CAISESGASYEQYF. CDR3 sequence (DNA): TGTGCCATCAGTGAGAGCGGGGCATCCTACGAGCAGTACTTC.

CDR3 sequence (DNA): TGTGCCAGCACCCAGACGGGACAGCTCAATTCACCCCTCCACTTT. Its protein is CASTQTGQLNSPLHF. The chain combines TRBV27 with TRBJ1-6, with 7 nucleotides matching TRBD1. The CDR3 contains 15 residues. The V segment lost 7 bases and the J segment 7 bases; nucleotides outside the gene matches: 10. Germline CDR1 MNHEY, CDR2 SMNVEV (reference sequence).

The chain combines TRBV5-1 with TRBJ2-1, with 7 bases identical to TRBD2. Trimming at V came to 7 bases and at J to 5 bases, leaving 18 bases not matched to a gene. The CDR3 length is 17 residues. Germline assignment: CDR1 SGHRS and CDR2 YFSETQ. The CDR3 region is CASRDYPPPAPNNEQFF. CDR3 nucleotide sequence: TGCGCCAGCCGGGACTATCCTCCGCCGGCGCCAAACAATGAGCAGTTCTTC. The full variable domain, in which reference TRBV5-1 and TRBJ2-1 provide the parts outside the CDR3, is KAGVTQTPRYLIKTRGQQVTLSCSPISGHRSVSWYQQTPGQGLQFLFEYFSETQRNKGNFPGRFSGRQFSNSRSEMNVSTLELGDSALYLCASRDYPPPAPNNEQFFGPGTRLTVL.